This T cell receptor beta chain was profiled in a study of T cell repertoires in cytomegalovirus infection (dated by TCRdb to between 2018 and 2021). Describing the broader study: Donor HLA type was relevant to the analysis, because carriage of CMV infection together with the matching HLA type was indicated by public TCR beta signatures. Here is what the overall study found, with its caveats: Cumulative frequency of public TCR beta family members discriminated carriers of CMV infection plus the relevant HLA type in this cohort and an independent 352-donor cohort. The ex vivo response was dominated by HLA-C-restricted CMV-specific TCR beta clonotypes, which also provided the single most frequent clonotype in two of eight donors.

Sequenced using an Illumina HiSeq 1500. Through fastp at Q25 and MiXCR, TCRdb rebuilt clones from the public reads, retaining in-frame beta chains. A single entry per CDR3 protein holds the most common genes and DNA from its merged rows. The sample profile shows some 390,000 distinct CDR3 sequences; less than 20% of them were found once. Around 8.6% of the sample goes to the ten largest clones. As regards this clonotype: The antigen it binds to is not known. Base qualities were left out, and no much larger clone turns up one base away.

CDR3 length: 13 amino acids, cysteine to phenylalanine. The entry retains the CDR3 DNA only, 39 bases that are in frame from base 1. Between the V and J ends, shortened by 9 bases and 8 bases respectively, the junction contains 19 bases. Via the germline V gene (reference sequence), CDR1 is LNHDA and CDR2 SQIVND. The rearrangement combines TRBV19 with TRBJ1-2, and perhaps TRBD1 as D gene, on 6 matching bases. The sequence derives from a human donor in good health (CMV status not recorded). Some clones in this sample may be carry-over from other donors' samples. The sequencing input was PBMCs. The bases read TGTGCCAGCCAAGCCAACAGGGTGGCGGGCTACACCTTC. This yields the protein CASQANRVAGYTF.